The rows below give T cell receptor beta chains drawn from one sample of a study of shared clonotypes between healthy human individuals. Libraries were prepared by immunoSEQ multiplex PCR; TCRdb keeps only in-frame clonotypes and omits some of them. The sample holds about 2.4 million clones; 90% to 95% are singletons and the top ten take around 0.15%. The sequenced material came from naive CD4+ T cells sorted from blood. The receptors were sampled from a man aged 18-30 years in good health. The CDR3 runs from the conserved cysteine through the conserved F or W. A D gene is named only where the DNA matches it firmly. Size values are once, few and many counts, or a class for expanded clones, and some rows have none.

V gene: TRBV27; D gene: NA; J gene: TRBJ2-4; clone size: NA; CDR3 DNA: TGTGCCAGCAGTTTAGACCAAAACATTCAGTACTTC; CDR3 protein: CASSLDQNIQYF
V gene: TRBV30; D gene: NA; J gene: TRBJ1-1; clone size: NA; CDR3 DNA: TGTGCCTGGGGGGCCGGTGCCGGCGAAGCTTTCTTT; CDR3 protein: CAWGAGAGEAFF
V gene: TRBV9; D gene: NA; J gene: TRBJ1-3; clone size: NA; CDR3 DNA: TGTGCCAGCAGCGTAGAGGCAGGTCCAGCTGGAAACACCATATATTTT; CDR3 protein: CASSVEAGPAGNTIYF
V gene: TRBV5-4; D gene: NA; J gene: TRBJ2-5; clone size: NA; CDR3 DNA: TGTGCCAGCAGCTTAAATACAGGGAGCCAAGAGACCCAGTACTTC; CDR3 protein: CASSLNTGSQETQYF
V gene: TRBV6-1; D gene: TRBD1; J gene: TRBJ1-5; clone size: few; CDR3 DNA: TGTGCCAGCAGTAGGGACAGGGGTAGCAATCAGCCCCAGCATTTT; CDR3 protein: CASSRDRGSNQPQHF
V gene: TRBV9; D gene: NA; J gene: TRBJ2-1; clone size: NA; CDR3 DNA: TGTGCCAGCAGCTTTGCGGATAGAAGCTCCTACAATGAGCAGTTCTTC; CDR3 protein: CASSFADRSSYNEQFF
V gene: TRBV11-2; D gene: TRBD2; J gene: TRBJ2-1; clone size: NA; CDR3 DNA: TGTGCCAGCAGCACCCAGCGGGAAAGGTACAATGAGCAGTTCTTC; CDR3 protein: CASSTQRERYNEQFF
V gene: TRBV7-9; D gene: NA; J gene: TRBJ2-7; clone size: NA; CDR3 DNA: TGTGCCAGCAGCTCAACACAATTAGGGTGGTCCTACGAGCAGTACTTC; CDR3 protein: CASSSTQLGWSYEQYF
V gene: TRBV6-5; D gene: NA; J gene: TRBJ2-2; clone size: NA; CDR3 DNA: TGTGCCAGCAGAAGAAACACTAGAGCGGCCGGGGAGCTGTTTTTT; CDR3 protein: CASRRNTRAAGELFF
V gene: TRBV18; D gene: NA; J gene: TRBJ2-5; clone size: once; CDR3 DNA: TGTGCCAGCTCACCGGTCCAGAGGGGAGGTTATGCAGAGACCCAGTACTTC; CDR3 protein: CASSPVQRGGYAETQYF
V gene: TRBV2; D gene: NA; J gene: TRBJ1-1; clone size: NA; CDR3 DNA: TGTGCCAGCAGCGGTCAAAGGGGCAACACTGAAGCTTTCTTT; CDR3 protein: CASSGQRGNTEAFF
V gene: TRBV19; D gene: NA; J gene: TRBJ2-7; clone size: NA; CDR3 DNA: TGTGCCAGTAGTATTAGCCCGGGGGAAAAGGGCTCCTACGAGCAGTACTTC; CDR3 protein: CASSISPGEKGSYEQYF
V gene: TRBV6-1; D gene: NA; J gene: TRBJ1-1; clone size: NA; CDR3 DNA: TGTGCCAGCAGTGAAGCATGGTCTGAAGCTTTCTTT; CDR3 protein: CASSEAWSEAFF
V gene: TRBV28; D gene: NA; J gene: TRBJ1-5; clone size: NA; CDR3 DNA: TGTGCCAGCAGTTTACCAGCCGCCCCGCCCCAGCATTTT; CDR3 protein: CASSLPAAPPQHF
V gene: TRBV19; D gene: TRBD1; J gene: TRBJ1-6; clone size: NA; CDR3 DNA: TGTGCCAGTACCCTGTCCGGGACAGAGAATAATTCACCCCTCCACTTT; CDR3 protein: CASTLSGTENNSPLHF
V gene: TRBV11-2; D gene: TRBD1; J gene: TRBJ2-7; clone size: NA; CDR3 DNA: TGTGCCAGCAGCTTAGTGACAGGGATGTATGGCTCCTACGAGCAGTACTTC; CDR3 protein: CASSLVTGMYGSYEQYF
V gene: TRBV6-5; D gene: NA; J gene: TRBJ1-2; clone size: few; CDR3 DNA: TGTGCCAGCAGCCGGGACGGCGACTATGGCTACACCTTC; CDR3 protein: CASSRDGDYGYTF
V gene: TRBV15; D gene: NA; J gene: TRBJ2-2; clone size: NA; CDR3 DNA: TGTGCCACCAGCGACGGACCTAAAGGTGGGGAGCTGTTTTTT; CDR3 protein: CATSDGPKGGELFF
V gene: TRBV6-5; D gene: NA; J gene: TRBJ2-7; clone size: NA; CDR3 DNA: TGTGCCAGCAGGCTAAGAACAGGCGGCACCTACGAGCAGTACTTC; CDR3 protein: CASRLRTGGTYEQYF
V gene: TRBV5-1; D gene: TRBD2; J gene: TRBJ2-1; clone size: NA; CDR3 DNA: TGCGCCAGCAGCTTGGCCGGCGGGAGCTCCTACAATGAGCAGTTCTTC; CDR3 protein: CASSLAGGSSYNEQFF
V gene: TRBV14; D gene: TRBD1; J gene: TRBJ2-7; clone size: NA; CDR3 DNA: TGTGCCAGCAGCACAGCCGGGACAGTAACTCCCTACGAGCAGTACTTC; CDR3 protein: CASSTAGTVTPYEQYF
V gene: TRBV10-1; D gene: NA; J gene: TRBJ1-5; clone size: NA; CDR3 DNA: TGCGCCAGCAGTGAGGGGATAGGTCAGCCCCAGCATTTT; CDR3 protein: CASSEGIGQPQHF
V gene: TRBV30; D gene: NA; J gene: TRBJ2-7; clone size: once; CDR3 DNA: TGTGCCTGGGGGGGCTGGCCCCATGCCGAGCAGTACTTC; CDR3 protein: CAWGGWPHAEQYF
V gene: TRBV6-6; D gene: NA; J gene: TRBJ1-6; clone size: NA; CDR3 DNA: TGTGCCAGCAGTTACATGGGGGACTCACCCCTCCACTTT; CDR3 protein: CASSYMGDSPLHF
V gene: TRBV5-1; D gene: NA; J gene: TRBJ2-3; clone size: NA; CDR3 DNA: TGCGCCAGCAGCTTGAAATCTGATACGCAGTATTTT; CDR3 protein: CASSLKSDTQYF
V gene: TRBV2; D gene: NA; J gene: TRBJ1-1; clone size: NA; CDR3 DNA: TGTGCCAGCGGGCGGACACTTATGAACACTGAAGCTTTCTTT; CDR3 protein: CASGRTLMNTEAFF
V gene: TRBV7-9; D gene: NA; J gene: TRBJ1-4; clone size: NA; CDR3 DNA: TGTGCCAGCAGCTTAGTACTAGGTGCTGGTGTAGAAAAACTGTTTTTT; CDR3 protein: CASSLVLGAGVEKLFF
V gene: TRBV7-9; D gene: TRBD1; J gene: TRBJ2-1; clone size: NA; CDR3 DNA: TGTGCCAGCAGCTTAGCATGGACAGGGGGAAATGAGGACAATGAGCAGTTCTTC; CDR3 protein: CASSLAWTGGNEDNEQFF
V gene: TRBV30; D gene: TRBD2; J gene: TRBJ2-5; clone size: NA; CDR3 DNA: TGTGCCTGGAGTTTTAGCGGGGGAGTTCGTGAGACCCAGTACTTC; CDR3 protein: CAWSFSGGVRETQYF
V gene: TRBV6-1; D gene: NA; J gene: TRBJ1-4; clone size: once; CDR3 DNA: TGTGCCAGCAGTTCTGGGGCAGAGAAGAGTGAAAAACTGTTTTTT; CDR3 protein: CASSSGAEKSEKLFF
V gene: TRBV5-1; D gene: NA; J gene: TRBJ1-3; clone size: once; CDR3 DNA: TGCGCCAGCAGCTTGGAAGCGGTGAACGCTGGAAACACCATATATTTT; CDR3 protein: CASSLEAVNAGNTIYF
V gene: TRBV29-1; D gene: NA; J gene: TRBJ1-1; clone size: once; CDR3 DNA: TGCAGCGTTGAAGATCAAGTCGGGGGAGCCGAAGCTTTCTTT; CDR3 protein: CSVEDQVGGAEAFF
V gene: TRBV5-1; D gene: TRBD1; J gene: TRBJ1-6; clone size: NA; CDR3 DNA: TGCGCCAGCAGCTTGGATCTTGGGACAGGGAATTCACCCCTCCACTTT; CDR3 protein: CASSLDLGTGNSPLHF
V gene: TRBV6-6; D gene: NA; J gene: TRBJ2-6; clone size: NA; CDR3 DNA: TGTGCCAGCAGTTTCAGGGGCTCTGGGGCCAACGTCCTGACTTTC; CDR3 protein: CASSFRGSGANVLTF
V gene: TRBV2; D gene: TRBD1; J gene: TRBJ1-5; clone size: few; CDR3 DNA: TGTGCCAGCAGCCTTCGACAGGGCGATCAGCCCCAGCATTTT; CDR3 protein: CASSLRQGDQPQHF
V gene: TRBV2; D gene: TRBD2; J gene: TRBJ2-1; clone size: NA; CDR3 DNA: TGTGCCTCCCCTAGCCAGCGGGAGCTAGGTGAGCAGTTCTTC; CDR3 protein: CASPSQRELGEQFF
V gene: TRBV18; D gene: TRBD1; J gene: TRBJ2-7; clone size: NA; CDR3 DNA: TGTGCCAGCTCACCGGGACAGAACTACGAGCAGTACTTC; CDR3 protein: CASSPGQNYEQYF
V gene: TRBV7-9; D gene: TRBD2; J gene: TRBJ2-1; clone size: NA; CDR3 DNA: TGTGCCAGCAGCGTGACTAGCGGGTGGAATGAGCAGTTCTTC; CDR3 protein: CASSVTSGWNEQFF
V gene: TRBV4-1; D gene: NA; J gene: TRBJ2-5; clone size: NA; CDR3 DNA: TGCGCCAGCAGCCGACTATCTTGGGAGACCCAGTACTTC; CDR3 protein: CASSRLSWETQYF
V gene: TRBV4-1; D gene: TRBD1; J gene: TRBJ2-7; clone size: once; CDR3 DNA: TGCGCCAGCAGCCAAGTTCAGGGACAGGGGGCCTACGAGCAGTACTTC; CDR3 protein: CASSQVQGQGAYEQYF
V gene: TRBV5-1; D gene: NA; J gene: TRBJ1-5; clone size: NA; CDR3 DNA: TGCGCCAGCAGCCCAACCCTTACGGGGTCAAACAATCAGCCCCAGCATTTT; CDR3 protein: CASSPTLTGSNNQPQHF
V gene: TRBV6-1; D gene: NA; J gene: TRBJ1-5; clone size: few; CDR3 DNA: TGTGCCAGCAGTGAAGCCCAGGGAAATCAGCCCCAGCATTTT; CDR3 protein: CASSEAQGNQPQHF
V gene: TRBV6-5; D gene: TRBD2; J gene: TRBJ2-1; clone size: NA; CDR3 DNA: TGTGCCAGCAGTTACTCAGGCGGGGGGTACAATGAGCAGTTCTTC; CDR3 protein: CASSYSGGGYNEQFF
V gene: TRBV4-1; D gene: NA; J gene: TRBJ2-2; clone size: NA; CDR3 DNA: TGCGCCAGCAGGAGGGGGGGAGGGCCCAACACCGGGGAGCTGTTTTTT; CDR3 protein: CASRRGGGPNTGELFF
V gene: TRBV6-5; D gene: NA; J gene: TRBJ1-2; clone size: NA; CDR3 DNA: TGTGCCAGCAGTAAGACAGGTGCCCACTATGGCTACACCTTC; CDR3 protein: CASSKTGAHYGYTF
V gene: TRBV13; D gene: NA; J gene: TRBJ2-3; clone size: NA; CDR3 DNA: TGTGCCAGCGCGCGCTGGGGAGCGGGCCCTAGCACAGATACGCAGTATTTT; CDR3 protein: CASARWGAGPSTDTQYF
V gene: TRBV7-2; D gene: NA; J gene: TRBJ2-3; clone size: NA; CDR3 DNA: TGTGCCAGCAGCTTAATGCCAGATACGCAGTATTTT; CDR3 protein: CASSLMPDTQYF
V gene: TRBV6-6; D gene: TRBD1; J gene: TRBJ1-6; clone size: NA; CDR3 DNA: TGTGCCAGCAGTGACAGGGGATATTCACCCCTCCACTTT; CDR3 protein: CASSDRGYSPLHF
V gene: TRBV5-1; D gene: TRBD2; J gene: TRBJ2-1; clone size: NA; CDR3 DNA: TGCGCCAGCAAGGCGGGAGGGTTGAGCTCCTACAATGAGCAGTTCTTC; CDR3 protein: CASKAGGLSSYNEQFF
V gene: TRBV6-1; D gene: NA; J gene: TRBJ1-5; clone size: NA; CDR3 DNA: TGTGCCAGCAGTGATGAAGGGAATCAGCCCCAGCATTTT; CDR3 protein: CASSDEGNQPQHF
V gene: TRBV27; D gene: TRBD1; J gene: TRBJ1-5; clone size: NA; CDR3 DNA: TGTGCCAGCAGTTTATGGGGACAGGATAGCAATCAGCCCCAGCATTTT; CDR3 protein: CASSLWGQDSNQPQHF
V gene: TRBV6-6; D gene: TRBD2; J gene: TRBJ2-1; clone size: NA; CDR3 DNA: TGTGCCAGTCAAGATTCTAGCGGGAACCACAATGAGCAGTTCTTC; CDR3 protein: CASQDSSGNHNEQFF
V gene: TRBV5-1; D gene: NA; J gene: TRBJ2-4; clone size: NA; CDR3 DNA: TGCGCCAGCAGCTTGGAATCCTGGGGCAAAAACATTCAGTACTTC; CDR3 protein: CASSLESWGKNIQYF
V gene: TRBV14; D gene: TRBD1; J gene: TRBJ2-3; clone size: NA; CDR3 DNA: TGTGCCAGCAGTCGAGGGACAGGTTGGGTTGGAGATACGCAGTATTTT; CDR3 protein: CASSRGTGWVGDTQYF
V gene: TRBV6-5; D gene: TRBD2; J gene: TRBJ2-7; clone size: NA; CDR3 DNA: TGTGCCAGCAGTTACGCCAGACTAGCGGGGTCCTACGAGCAGTACTTC; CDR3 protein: CASSYARLAGSYEQYF